These 29 T cell receptor beta chains came from one sample sequenced in a study of shared clonotypes between healthy human individuals. Assay used: immunoSEQ multiplex PCR; TCRdb lists only in-frame clones, some missing. The sample shows about 700,000 clones, around 74% of them seen only once. The sequenced sample was memory CD4+ T cells sorted from blood. Described subset: CD45RA-negative fraction. The receptors here all came from a woman aged 25 to 39 in good health.

The chain employs TRBV5-4 and TRBJ1-1; D might be TRBD1 (6 bases). CDR1 and CDR2 (germline): SGHNT, YYREEE (reference sequence). The CDR3 covers 14 residues. The ends were cut back, 3 bases at V and 2 bases at J, with 11 bases in the middle. CDR3 residues: CASSSGQINTEAFF. The DNA for the CDR3 is TGTGCCAGCAGCTCCGGACAGATCAACACTGAAGCTTTCTTT.

The rearrangement links TRBV9 to TRBJ2-7; a possible D gene is TRBD1 (6 bases). Germline V gene lookup returns CDR1 SGDLS and CDR2 YYNGEE. The CDR3 extends over 15 amino acids. V was shortened by 0 bases and J by 3 bases, with 13 bases between the two germline ends. CDR3 loop: CASSVGGRGGYEQYF. CDR3 DNA: TGTGCCAGCAGCGTAGGAGGCAGGGGTGGCTACGAGCAGTACTTC.

This clone was counted only a few times. The chain employs TRBV21-1 and TRBJ1-5. TRBV21-1 is marked as a pseudogene. CDR3 length: 15 residues. CDR3 protein: CASTLRSEINQPQHF. CDR3 in DNA: TGTGCCAGCACCCTCCGATCGGAGATAAATCAGCCCCAGCATTTT.

The chain recombines TRBV11-2 with TRBJ2-1; 7 nucleotides agree with TRBD1. This CDR3 is built from 16 residues. V dropped 6 bases and J dropped 3; count of bases not matched to a gene: 11. CDR1 and CDR2 from the germline V gene are SGHAT and FQNNGV. This CDR3 reads CASSPTTGAVYNEQFF. The CDR3 DNA reads TGTGCCAGCAGTCCAACCACAGGGGCGGTCTACAATGAGCAGTTCTTC. Combining the CDR3 with reference TRBV11-2 and TRBJ2-1 gives the whole variable domain EAGVAQSPRYKIIEKRQSVAFWCNPISGHATLYWYQQILGQGPKLLIQFQNNGVVDDSQLPKDRFSAERLKGVDSTLKIQPAKLEDSAVYLCASSPTTGAVYNEQFFGPGTRLTVL.

The chain employs TRBV18 and TRBJ2-7; D unresolved. Between the trimmed V and J ends, which lost 0 bases and 8 bases, there was a span of 17 bases. This CDR3 has 15 residues. The germline CDR1 and CDR2 sequences are KGHSH and LQKENI. In nucleotides, the CDR3 is TGTGCCAGCTCACCACCGGGGAACCTTCTGAACAAGCAGTACTTC. Protein product: CASSPPGNLLNKQYF. The full variable domain, completed using reference TRBV18 and TRBJ2-7, is NAGVMQNPRHLVRRRGQEARLRCSPMKGHSHVYWYRQLPEEGLKFMVYLQKENIIDESGMPKERFSAEFPKEGPSILRIQQVVRGDSAAYFCASSPPGNLLNKQYFGPGTRLTVT.

The chain carries TRBV5-1 and TRBJ1-2; possible D gene TRBD1, 6 bases. Germline CDR1 reads SGHRS; CDR2 reads YFSETQ. V shed 4 bases and J shed 3 bases, with 7 bases lying between them. The CDR3 is 12 residues long. The CDR3 DNA sequence: TGCGCCAGCAGCGACAGGCACTATGGCTACACCTTC. Translating it yields CASSDRHYGYTF.

The chain combines TRBV10-3 with TRBJ2-7, with a tentative D call TRBD1 (6 bases). The length of the CDR3 is 14 residues. Trimming removed 5 bases at V and 3 bases at J, with 14 bases between. CDR1 and CDR2 (germline): ENHRY, SYGVKD. The CDR3 DNA follows: TGTGCCATCAGTCTAGGACAGCAGGACTACGAGCAGTACTTC. As protein: CAISLGQQDYEQYF.

The chain combines TRBV28 with TRBJ2-1; 7 nucleotides match TRBD2. This CDR3 is built from 16 residues. Trimming at V came to 2 bases and at J to 5 bases, leaving 9 bases not matched to a gene. Germline V gives CDR1 MDHEN, CDR2 SYDVKM. For the CDR3, the DNA is TGTGCCAGCAGTTTAGTAGGGCGGGAGTACCACAATGAGCAGTTCTTC. It yields the protein CASSLVGREYHNEQFF.

The chain combines TRBV11-2 with TRBJ2-1; 10 bases align to TRBD2. With V trimmed by 6 bases and J by 6 bases, 8 bases remained unmatched. CDR3 length: 15 amino acids. The germline CDR1 and CDR2 sequences are SGHAT and FQNNGV. This CDR3 is CASRQLAGRGNEQFF. CDR3 nucleotide sequence: TGTGCCAGCAGACAACTAGCGGGAAGGGGCAATGAGCAGTTCTTC.

The rearrangement joins TRBV7-9 to TRBJ2-5; maybe TRBD2 (5 bases). The CDR3 totals 12 residues. Germline CDR1 and CDR2: SEHNR and FQNEAQ (reference sequence). Trimming left V 5 bases short and J 6 bases short, with 10 bases between. The CDR3 DNA sequence: TGTGCCAGCAGCCGGGGAACGCAGACCCAGTACTTC. It encodes CASSRGTQTQYF. Supplemented by reference TRBV7-9 and TRBJ2-5, the full variable domain reads DTGVSQNPRHKITKRGQNVTFRCDPISEHNRLYWYRQTLGQGPEFLTYFQNEAQLEKSRLLSDRFSAERPKGSFSTLEIQRTEQGDSAMYLCASSRGTQTQYFGPGTRLLVL.

For this clone: Possible read error: a much larger clone is one base away. This specimen includes other DNA sequences encoding the same CDR3. The chain is built from TRBV5-1 and TRBJ2-2; D is tentatively TRBD1 or TRBD2 (5 bases each). Trimming left V 3 bases short and J 0 bases short, with 9 bases between. This CDR3 spans 15 amino acids. The germline CDR1 and CDR2 sequences are SGHRS and YFSETQ. CDR3 bases: TGCGCCAGCAGCTCCGGGACGGCGAACACCGGGGAGCTGTTTTTT. Protein sequence: CASSSGTANTGELFF.

The V and J genes are TRBV28 and TRBJ2-7; tentatively, D is TRBD1 (6 bases). In germline, CDR1 is MDHEN, CDR2 SYDVKM. The CDR3 runs to 13 residues. V was clipped by 1 base and J by 6 bases, with 10 bases between them. CDR3 DNA sequence: TGTGCCAGCAGTTTATACAGGGTGTCCGAGCAGTACTTC. Its protein product is CASSLYRVSEQYF.

The CDR3 region has the DNA TGCGCCAGCAGCTGGGGACAGGGGGCGCCAGATACGCAGTATTTT. Translating gives CASSWGQGAPDTQYF. The genes are TRBV5-1 and TRBJ2-3; the match to TRBD1 covers 12 bases. CDR1 and CDR2 (germline): SGHRS, YFSETQ. J lost 4 bases, V lost 3 bases, and 3 bases had no gene match. The CDR3 sequence is 15 residues long.

CDR3 amino acids: CASSSTGQEGNQPQHF. DNA for the CDR3: TGTGCCAGCAGTTCCACCGGGCAGGAGGGCAATCAGCCCCAGCATTTT. J is TRBJ1-5 and V is TRBV6-5; D gene uncertain. Germline V CDR1 and CDR2: MNHEY, SVGAGI. The CDR3 covers 16 residues. V was trimmed by 4 bases and J by 2 bases, leaving 15 bases between them.

V usage is TRBV5-1 and J usage is TRBJ1-2; 8 bases are shared with TRBD1. This CDR3 contains 14 residues. V lost 4 bases and J lost 7; bases outside the gene matches: 9. Per germline, CDR1 SGHRS and CDR2 YFSETQ. The CDR3 loop reads CASSPGTGILGYTF. CDR3 coding DNA: TGCGCCAGCAGCCCCGGGACAGGAATTCTTGGCTACACCTTC.

The V gene is TRBV27, the J gene TRBJ2-1; possible D gene TRBD2, 6 bases. In germline, CDR1 is MNHEY, CDR2 SMNVEV (reference sequence). Deletions cut 5 bases from V and 9 bases from J, with 11 bases between. The CDR3 has 12 residues. CDR3 sequence: CASSIRRGEQFF. The CDR3 bases are TGTGCCAGCAGTATTCGGAGGGGTGAGCAGTTCTTC.

About this clone itself: One end of the junction varies from germline; a read error may be responsible. This sequence joins TRBV11-1 and TRBJ1-1; D gene ambiguous. The CDR3 spans 12 residues. CDR1 SGHAT and CDR2 FQDESV come from the germline V gene (reference sequence). The CDR3 DNA sequence: TGTGCCAGCAGCTTAGCCCCAACTGGAGCTTTCTTT. It encodes CASSLAPTGAFF.

This clone was observed a handful of times. This rearrangement joins TRBV11-3 to TRBJ2-1, with D possibly TRBD2 on 7 matching bases. The CDR3 contains 17 residues. Trimming removed 1 base at V and 4 bases at J, with 17 bases between. The germline V gene encodes CDR1 SGHNT and CDR2 YENEEA. The CDR3 nucleotides are TGTGCCAGCAGCTTAGCTGGGGTGAGGGGGGGTTACAATGAGCAGTTCTTC. Its protein is CASSLAGVRGGYNEQFF.

The V call is TRBV30, the J call TRBJ1-1, with TRBD1 as a possible D gene (5 bases). Germline V CDR1 and CDR2: GTSNPN, SVGIG (reference sequence). V was shortened by 0 bases and J by 4 bases, with 18 bases between the two germline ends. This CDR3 region has 16 residues. The CDR3 nucleotides read TGTGCCTGGAGTGTAGTATGGGGGGAGTTTCGCACTGAAGCTTTCTTT. The encoded protein is CAWSVVWGEFRTEAFF.

This chain joins TRBV4-2 and TRBJ1-2, with D unclear. This CDR3 is built from 12 residues. Germline V gene sequence: CDR1 LGHNA, CDR2 YNFKEQ. Between the trimmed V and J ends, which lost 0 bases and 8 bases, there was a span of 7 bases. CDR3 region: CASSQDQQGYTF. The CDR3 bases are TGTGCCAGCAGCCAAGACCAACAGGGCTACACCTTC.

The DNA for the CDR3 is TGTGCCAGCAGCGTAGGTTCCCCGGGGCGAAATAGAGATACGCAGTATTTT. Protein sequence: CASSVGSPGRNRDTQYF. The V and J genes are TRBV9 and TRBJ2-3; D tentatively reads TRBD1 or TRBD2 (5 bases each). The CDR3 has 17 residues. The V end lost 0 bases, the J end lost 5 bases, and 19 bases lay between the germline ends. Germline V gives CDR1 SGDLS, CDR2 YYNGEE. Full variable domain (rest looked up from reference TRBV9 and TRBJ2-3): DSGVTQTPKHLITATGQRVTLRCSPRSGDLSVYWYQQSLDQGLQFLIQYYNGEERAKGNILERFSAQQFPDLHSELNLSSLELGDSALYFCASSVGSPGRNRDTQYFGPGTRLTVL.

The chain combines TRBV19 with TRBJ2-7, with 8 bases identical to TRBD1. V shed 6 bases, J shed 2 bases, and the junction held 9 bases outside the gene matches. Germline CDR1 LNHDA, CDR2 SQIVND (reference sequence). The CDR3 sequence is 15 residues long. CDR3 region: CASSPQGAAPYEQYF. The CDR3 DNA reads as TGTGCCAGTAGCCCCCAGGGGGCAGCTCCCTACGAGCAGTACTTC.

The J gene is TRBJ2-7, the V gene TRBV7-9; 9 bases map to TRBD1. V lost 0 bases and J lost 5; bases outside the gene matches: 5. The CDR3 contains 15 residues. Germline CDR1 is SEHNR and CDR2 is FQNEAQ (reference sequence). The CDR3 nucleotides are TGTGCCAGCAGCTTAGCCGGGACAGGGCGGAACGAGCAGTACTTC. It yields the protein CASSLAGTGRNEQYF.

The chain joins TRBV28 to TRBJ1-4; TRBD1 might be the D (5 bases). V lost 8 bases and J lost 3, with 10 bases in between. Germline CDR1 is MDHEN and CDR2 is SYDVKM. The CDR3 consists of 13 residues. Here the CDR3 DNA reads TGTGCCAGCGCCAGGGTGGCTAATGAAAAACTGTTTTTT. This gives the protein CASARVANEKLFF.

In this sample, this clone turned up once. The chain joins TRBV2 to TRBJ2-2; D is possibly TRBD2 (6 bases). This CDR3 comprises 15 residues. Germline assignment: CDR1 SNHLY and CDR2 FYNNEI. Trimming stripped 6 bases from V and 7 bases from J, with 18 bases between. The CDR3 protein is CASRRTSFGVGELFF. The CDR3 DNA reads as TGTGCCAGCAGGAGAACTAGCTTCGGGGTCGGGGAGCTGTTTTTT.

As DNA, the CDR3 is TGTGCCAGCAGCCAACGGGACTACTACAATGAGCAGTTCTTC. Protein sequence: CASSQRDYYNEQFF. The chain links TRBV14 to TRBJ2-1, with 7 bases aligning to TRBD2. Germline V CDR1 and CDR2: SGHDN, FVKESK. CDR3 size: 14 residues. With V trimmed by 2 bases and J by 3 bases, 1 base remained unmatched. The full variable domain, its missing parts supplied by reference TRBV14 and TRBJ2-1, is EAGVTQFPSHSVIEKGQTVTLRCDPISGHDNLYWYRRVMGKEIKFLLHFVKESKQDESGMPNNRFLAERTGGTYSTLKVQPAELEDSGVYFCASSQRDYYNEQFFGPGTRLTVL.

The chain uses TRBV11-1 and TRBJ2-6; 7 bases align to TRBD1. CDR3 length: 19 amino acids. CDR1 SGHAT and CDR2 FQDESV come from the germline V gene (reference sequence). The junction had 11 bases not matched to a gene; V was cut back by 1 base and J by 2 bases. Here the CDR3 DNA reads TGTGCCAGCAGCTTAGGGACAGCAAGGGGGCCAGCTGGGGCCAACGTCCTGACTTTC. It translates to CASSLGTARGPAGANVLTF.

V is TRBV19 and J is TRBJ2-7; TRBD2 matches at 11 bases. Germline CDR1 and CDR2: LNHDA and SQIVND (reference sequence). After removal of 5 bases from V and 4 bases from J, the junction contained 7 bases not matched to a gene. The CDR3 has 15 residues. CDR3 sequence reads: CASSAPGTSGYEQYF. The DNA of the CDR3 is TGTGCCAGTAGTGCTCCCGGGACTAGCGGTTACGAGCAGTACTTC.

V gene TRBV6-6 combines with J gene TRBJ1-4; possibly TRBD1 for D (6 bases). CDR1 is MNHNY, CDR2 SVGAGI, per germline (reference sequence). V was pared by 6 bases and J by 0 bases, with 8 bases between. The CDR3 is 14 residues long. CDR3 nucleotide sequence: TGTGCCAGCAGATCAGGGGCAACTAATGAAAAACTGTTTTTT. Residues: CASRSGATNEKLFF.